Only a few counts were recorded for the clone carrying this T cell receptor (beta chain). Its specificity is not known. This sample was taken from a study of T-cell reconstitution after alpha-beta-depleted transplantation in children. Notes on the study in general: As was reported, about two months after transplant, alpha-beta T cells came from several hundred expanded graft clones. High day-60 TCRbeta diversity in some patients came from surviving recipient T cells and thymic progenitors. Newly produced T cells mostly accounted for T-cell counts and diversity one year post-transplant.

During its preparation, the TCRbeta library received unique molecular identifiers. TCRdb recomputed calls from the PCR reads with MiXCR, one row per CDR3 protein. The table shows almost 500,000 distinct CDR3 sequences, with 10% to 13% occurring only once. The V end was cut by 5 bases, the J end by 4 bases, with 15 bases between. The CDR3 length is 15 residues. From germline, CDR1 is MNHEY and CDR2 SMNVEV (reference sequence). The TCR comes from a child aged 2-15 years with inherited bone marrow failure, due to receive a stem cell transplant. The sequencing used PBMCs, collected before TCRalphabeta/CD19-depleted stem cell transplant. The chain employs TRBV27 and TRBJ2-1; D might be TRBD1 or TRBD2, each matching 5 bases. Here the CDR3 DNA reads TGTGCCAGCAGTGGGATCCGGGACGGTTACAATGAGCAGTTCTTC. Translated: CASSGIRDGYNEQFF.